The T cell receptor (beta chain) described here comes from a study of blood T cell repertoires in COVID-19 (TCRdb year 2020). About the full investigation: Samples covering the acute and convalescent phases of COVID-19 were provided by collaborators in the United States, Italy and Spain. Deeply sampled blood TCRbeta repertoires from subjects exposed to, actively infected with, or recovered from COVID-19 were included in the dataset. Samples were obtained from the ongoing ImmuneRACE study (first 160 participants) and from about 1,300 subjects provided by 6 global collaborators. The repertoires were made available in a free public database intended to serve as a resource for research on the immune response to SARS-CoV-2. The prospective study material was composed of cDNA or gDNA derived from T cells, B-cell-depleted T cells, or PBMCs. HLA class I and class II types, where available, came from metadata supplied by the sample provider rather than from assay-based typing. Sample metadata almost always included a de-identified subject ID, COVID-19 status, age in years and sex.

TCRbeta CDR3 regions were amplified from genomic DNA by means of the immunoSEQ Assay, a bias-controlled multiplex PCR. Per the source publication's procedure: The number of nucleated cells in each sample was estimated by amplification of reference gene primers within the assay. Sequence reads were collapsed and filtered to measure the absolute abundance of every unique TCRbeta CDR3 rearrangement. For each sample, productive Simpson clonality was calculated by taking the square root of Simpson's diversity index across productive rearrangements. TCRdb provides this immuneACCESS table in a form limited to in-frame rearrangements. Some clones are lacking; in checked studies, under half of them reflect an unresolved V gene, and why the rest are absent is not known. V and J calls and clone size are as listed in that table; D and trimming were resolved from the DNA. The sample records just under 50,000 clones, around 88% of which are singletons. The ten largest account for over 12% of the sample.

To note about this clone: The antigen it recognizes is unknown. The input lacks base qualities; no much larger clone sits a single base away.

The germline V gene yields SGHTA for CDR1 and FQGTGA for CDR2. V trim: 5 bases; J trim: 0 bases; unmatched bases: 9. Measured from the cysteine to the phenylalanine, the CDR3 is 16 residues long. Kept here is only the CDR3 DNA, which spans 48 bases and is read in frame from base 1. The collaborating institutions used their own protocols to collect whole blood in K2EDTA tubes. For TCRbeta analysis, collaborators shipped samples in one of three forms: frozen whole blood, isolated PBMCs, or DNA extracted from either of those sample types. On the study overall, not on this receptor specifically: The quantity of clinical and demographic metadata differed by source and by participant and was supplied without curation.

The material sequenced was peripheral blood. The rearrangement combines TRBV7-3 with TRBJ1-1, with 7 bases in between that match TRBD1. The sequence came from a human donor in a cohort sampled during active COVID-19. The nucleotides are TGTGCCAGCAGCCAGGGACAGAGGGGATTGAACACTGAAGCTTTCTTT. The translation is CASSQGQRGLNTEAFF.